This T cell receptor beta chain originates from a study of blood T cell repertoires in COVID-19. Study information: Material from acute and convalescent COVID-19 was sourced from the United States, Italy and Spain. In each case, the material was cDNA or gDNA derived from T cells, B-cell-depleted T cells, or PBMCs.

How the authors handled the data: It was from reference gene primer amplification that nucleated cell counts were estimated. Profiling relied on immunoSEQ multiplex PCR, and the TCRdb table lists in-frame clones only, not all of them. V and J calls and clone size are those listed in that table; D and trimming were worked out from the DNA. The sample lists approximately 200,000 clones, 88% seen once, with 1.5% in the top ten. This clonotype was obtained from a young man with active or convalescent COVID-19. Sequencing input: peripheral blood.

CDR3 sequence reads: CASSLAGRDGSYEQYF. The CDR3 DNA follows: TGCGCCAGCAGCTTGGCCGGGAGGGACGGAAGCTACGAGCAGTACTTC. The V call is TRBV5-1, the J call TRBJ2-7, with 8 positions matching TRBD2. The CDR3 length is 16 residues. The germline gives CDR1 SGHRS, CDR2 YFSETQ. The J segment lost 3 bases and the V segment lost 0 bases, leaving 8 bases of the junction unmatched.